Presented here are 16 T cell receptor beta chains from one specimen sequenced in a study of vaccination and CD4 T cells after COVID-19. Treatment indicated: roughly 11-day PBMC culture with coronavirus spike peptide pools or control peptides (ViraFEST assay). Their antigens are not known. Oncomine TCR Beta short-read sequencing was applied to DNA from cultured CD4+ T cells. TCRdb fed the PCR reads into MiXCR, producing one record per CDR3 protein. In the table there are fewer than 5,000 distinct CDR3 sequences, around a fifth of which are singletons. Sequencing was carried out using CD4+ T cells from blood, cultured in vitro. These receptors came from a human donor who had recovered from COVID-19.

This clonotype was seen more than once but under ten times. This chain connects TRBV19 to TRBJ2-7, with 9 positions matching TRBD1. The CDR3 is 13 residues long. Per germline, CDR1 LNHDA and CDR2 SQIVND (reference sequence). With 6 bases clipped from V and 1 base from J, the junction kept 1 base outside the gene matches. CDR3: CASRDRGSYEQYF. DNA of the CDR3: TGTGCCAGTAGGGACAGGGGTTCCTACGAGCAGTACTTC.

By frequency in the sample, this clonotype is medium-sized. The CDR3 sequence is CASRGRIYQPQHF. The CDR3 DNA reads TGTGCCAGCAGAGGCAGGATCTATCAGCCCCAGCATTTT. The gene calls are TRBV2 and TRBJ1-5, with no clear D. CDR1 SNHLY and CDR2 FYNNEI come from the germline V gene. The CDR3 is made up of 13 amino acids. Trimming took off 6 bases at V and 5 bases at J, with 11 bases between the two ends.

This chain connects TRBV6-5 to TRBJ2-3; a possible D gene is TRBD2 (7 bases). The CDR3 length is 19 residues. V was pared by 0 bases and J by 5 bases, with 24 bases between. Germline assignment: CDR1 MNHEY and CDR2 SVGAGI. CDR3 region: CASSYSLPASGGGLDTQYF. CDR3 DNA sequence: TGTGCCAGCAGTTACTCCTTGCCGGCTTCGGGGGGCGGCTTAGATACGCAGTATTTT.

The chain employs TRBV6-1 and TRBJ2-5; D is tentatively TRBD1 or TRBD2 (5 bases each). The V gene's germline CDR1 is MNHNS and CDR2 SASEGT. V lost 5 bases, J lost 4 bases, and 14 bases lay in between. The CDR3 covers 14 residues. CDR3 residues: CASSPRDGLETQYF. CDR3 in DNA: TGTGCCAGCAGTCCTCGGGACGGATTAGAGACCCAGTACTTC.

In this sample, this clonotype turned up a few times. V usage is TRBV5-4 and J usage is TRBJ1-1; D might be TRBD1 (5 bases). Trimming removed 4 bases at V and 0 bases at J, with 10 bases between. Germline V lookup: CDR1 SGHNT, CDR2 YYREEE (reference sequence). The CDR3 has 14 residues. CDR3 nucleotides: TGTGCCAGCAGCGAGAGGGGTATGAACACTGAAGCTTTCTTT. Its protein product is CASSERGMNTEAFF.

This clonotype is medium-sized (0.01 to 0.1%) within its sample. The chain couples TRBV6-2 or TRBV6-3 to TRBJ1-1, with D maybe TRBD1 (5 bases). CDR1 and CDR2 (germline): MNHEY, SVGEGT. This CDR3 has 14 amino acids. The ends were cut back, 8 bases at V and 5 bases at J, with 18 bases in the middle. Written as DNA, the CDR3 is TGTGCCAGCCGTGCGGGGGATTTAAATACTGAAGCTTTCTTT. It is translated as CASRAGDLNTEAFF.

This clonotype is labeled medium-sized (0.01 to 0.1%). This chain connects TRBV7-9 to TRBJ1-1; 8 bases are a match to TRBD1. Germline values: CDR1 SEHNR, CDR2 FQNEAQ (reference sequence). V shed 3 bases and J 6 bases; nucleotides not matched to a gene: 12. The CDR3 loop spans 16 amino acids. CDR3 amino acids: CASSFGSGGVSSEAFF. The CDR3 coding sequence is TGTGCCAGCAGCTTCGGTTCAGGGGGCGTATCCTCTGAAGCTTTCTTT.

In this sample, this clonotype turned up once. The CDR3 reads CASSSGAPPTQYF. CDR3 DNA: TGTGCCAGCAGCTCCGGGGCGCCACCGACCCAGTACTTC. The V call is TRBV7-2, the J call TRBJ2-5, with D possibly called TRBD1 or TRBD2 (5 bases each). The CDR3 contains 13 residues. Germline loops: CDR1 SGHTA, CDR2 FQGNSA. The germline V and J ends were trimmed by 4 bases and 7 bases, with 13 bases remaining between them.

The rearrangement links TRBV18 to TRBJ1-4; no firm D call. The V end lost 4 bases, the J end lost 5 bases, and 11 bases lay between the germline ends. CDR1 and CDR2 (germline): KGHSH, LQKENI. The CDR3 has 14 residues. The CDR3 protein is CASSLLGINEKLFF. The CDR3 DNA reads TGTGCCAGCTCACTTCTGGGGATCAATGAAAAACTGTTTTTT.

The CDR3 DNA reads as TGCAGTGCTAGAGTCCACGGGGGGAACACCGGGGAGCTGTTTTTT. It yields the protein CSARVHGGNTGELFF. The V and J genes are TRBV20-1 and TRBJ2-2; D is possibly TRBD2 (6 bases). The germline gives CDR1 DFQATT, CDR2 SNEGSKA (reference sequence). The V and J ends lost 1 base and 1 base respectively, with 10 bases between them. The CDR3 contains 15 residues.

The chain recombines TRBV9 with TRBJ2-1; 10 bases are a match to TRBD2. The V and J ends lost 4 bases and 4 bases, in that order; junction bases with no gene match: 14. The CDR3 is 18 amino acids. Germline V gene sequence: CDR1 SGDLS, CDR2 YYNGEE. The chain's CDR3 is CASSLTAGVSGGYNEQFF. Here the CDR3 DNA reads TGTGCCAGCAGCCTAACCGCCGGGGTTAGCGGGGGGTACAATGAGCAGTTCTTC.

This sequence joins TRBV25-1 and TRBJ2-7; D not resolved. V lost 4 bases and J lost 3, with 4 bases in between. The CDR3 totals 11 residues. CDR1 and CDR2 (germline): MGHDK, SYGVNS. The CDR3 loop is CASSGYYEQYF. DNA for the CDR3: TGTGCCAGCAGTGGGTACTACGAGCAGTACTTC.

V usage is TRBV4-1 and J usage is TRBJ2-6; D is undetermined. This CDR3 region has 16 residues. Trimming left V 3 bases short and J 4 bases short, with 13 bases between. Germline V gene data show CDR1 as MGHRA and CDR2 as YSYEKL. The CDR3 here is CASSHVVGSGANVLTF. The CDR3 nucleotides read TGCGCCAGCAGCCACGTTGTGGGGTCCGGGGCCAACGTCCTGACTTTC.

The chain recombines TRBV11-3 with TRBJ1-1, with TRBD1 matching over 8 bases. The CDR3 length is 15 residues. Trimming removed 5 bases from V and 5 bases from J; junction bases left unmatched: 10. Germline values: CDR1 SGHNT, CDR2 YENEEA. The chain's CDR3 is CASSPPGQGGTEAFF. The DNA of the CDR3 is TGTGCCAGCAGCCCCCCTGGACAGGGTGGAACTGAAGCTTTCTTT.

The CDR3 protein is CASTRQGSEAFF. CDR3 coding DNA: TGTGCCAGCACCCGACAGGGAAGTGAAGCTTTCTTT. V usage is TRBV6-1 and J usage is TRBJ1-1; 7 bases are shared with TRBD1. Unmatched junction bases numbered 6, after V lost 7 bases and J lost 7 bases. The length of the CDR3 is 12 residues. CDR1 MNHNS and CDR2 SASEGT come from the germline V gene.

The V and J genes are TRBV30 and TRBJ2-7; 7 bases are a match to TRBD1. This CDR3 contains 13 residues. CDR1 GTSNPN and CDR2 SVGIG come from the germline V gene (reference sequence). The V gene end was trimmed by 1 base and the J gene end by 2 bases; junction bases not matched to a gene: 2. CDR3 in DNA: TGTGCCTGGAGTGGGGACAGACCCTACGAGCAGTACTTC. Protein: CAWSGDRPYEQYF.